The clone carrying this T cell receptor (beta chain) has ten or more counts. The antigen is not known. V lost 3 bases to trimming and J lost 6 bases, with 12 bases between them. CDR1 and CDR2 from the germline V gene are DFQATT and SNEGSKA (reference sequence). The length of the CDR3 is 13 residues. These data come from a study of neurological immune-mediated disorders. Findings and limits, study-wide: The absence of shared CDR3 amino acid sequences among expanded clones across subjects suggests private repertoires in all groups.

The cDNA was generated through 5'RACE incorporating 10-nucleotide random UMIs. From the 5' RACE reads, TCRdb called clonotypes with MiXCR, one entry per CDR3 protein. The repertoire holds tens of thousands of distinct CDR3 sequences, 4% seen once, with about 23% in the top ten. This TCR derives from a woman in her 40s in good health. V gene TRBV20-1 combines with J gene TRBJ2-1; possibly TRBD2 for D (6 bases). The sequenced sample consisted of CD4+ T cells from blood. The CDR3 DNA sequence: TGCAGTGCTAGGGTGGAGGGCCCCAATGAGCAGTTCTTC. Protein: CSARVEGPNEQFF.